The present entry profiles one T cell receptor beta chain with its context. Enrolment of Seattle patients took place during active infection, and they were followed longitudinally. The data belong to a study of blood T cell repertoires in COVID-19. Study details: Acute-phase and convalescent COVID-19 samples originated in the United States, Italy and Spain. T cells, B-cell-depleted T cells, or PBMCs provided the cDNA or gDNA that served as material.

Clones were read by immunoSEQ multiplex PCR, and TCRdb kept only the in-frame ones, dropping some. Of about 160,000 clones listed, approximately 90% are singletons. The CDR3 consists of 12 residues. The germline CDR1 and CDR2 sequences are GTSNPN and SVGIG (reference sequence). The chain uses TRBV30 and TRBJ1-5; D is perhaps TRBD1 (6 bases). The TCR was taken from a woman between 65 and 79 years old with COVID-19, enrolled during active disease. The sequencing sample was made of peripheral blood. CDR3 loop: CAGGPRDQPQHF. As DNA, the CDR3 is TGTGCGGGGGGGCCGAGGGATCAGCCCCAGCATTTT.